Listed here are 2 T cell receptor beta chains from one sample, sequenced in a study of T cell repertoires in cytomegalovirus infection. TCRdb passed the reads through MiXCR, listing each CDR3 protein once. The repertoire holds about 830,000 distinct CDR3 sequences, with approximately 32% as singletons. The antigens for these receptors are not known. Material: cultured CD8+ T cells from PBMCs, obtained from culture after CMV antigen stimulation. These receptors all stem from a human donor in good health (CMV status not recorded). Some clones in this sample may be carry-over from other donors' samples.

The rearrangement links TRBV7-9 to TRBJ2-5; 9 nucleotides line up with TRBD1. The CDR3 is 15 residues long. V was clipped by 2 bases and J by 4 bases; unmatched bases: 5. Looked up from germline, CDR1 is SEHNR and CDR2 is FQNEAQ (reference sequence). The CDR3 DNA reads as TGTGCCAGCAGCTTACGGGACAGGGTTTCAGAGACCCAGTACTTC. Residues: CASSLRDRVSETQYF.

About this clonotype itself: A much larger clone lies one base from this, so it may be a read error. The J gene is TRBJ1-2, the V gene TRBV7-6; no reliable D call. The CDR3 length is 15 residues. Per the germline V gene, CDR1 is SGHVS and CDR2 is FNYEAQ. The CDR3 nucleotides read TGTGTCAGCAGCCCGATGGAGAGATTCAGCTATGGCTACACCTTC. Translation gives CVSSPMERFSYGYTF.